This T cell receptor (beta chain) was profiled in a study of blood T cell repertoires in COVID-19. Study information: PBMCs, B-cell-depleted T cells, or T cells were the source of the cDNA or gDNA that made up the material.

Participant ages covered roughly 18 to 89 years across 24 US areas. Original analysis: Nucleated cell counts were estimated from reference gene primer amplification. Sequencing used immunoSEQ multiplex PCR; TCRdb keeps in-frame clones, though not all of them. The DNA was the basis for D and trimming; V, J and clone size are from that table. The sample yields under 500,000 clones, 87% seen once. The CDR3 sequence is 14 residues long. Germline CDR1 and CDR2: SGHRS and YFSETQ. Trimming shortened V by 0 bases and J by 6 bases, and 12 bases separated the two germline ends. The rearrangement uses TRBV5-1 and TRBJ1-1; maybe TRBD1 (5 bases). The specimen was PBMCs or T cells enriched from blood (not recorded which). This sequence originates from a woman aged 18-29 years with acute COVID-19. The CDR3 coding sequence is TGCGCCAGCAGCTTGGGGGCAGGGAGGTCTGAAGCTTTCTTT. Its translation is CASSLGAGRSEAFF.